Listed below are T cell receptor beta chains from one sample, sequenced in a study of blood T cell repertoires in COVID-19. Clones were sequenced by immunoSEQ multiplex PCR, and TCRdb holds only the in-frame ones, with some missing. The sample has about 85,000 clones, around 93% seen once. The source material was peripheral blood. These receptors were obtained from a human donor with active COVID-19. The donor label of this sample is uncertain. Each CDR3 is given with its conserved first and last residue. The D gene is left open where the match is weak. Only some rows state a clone size, as once, few, many or a class for expanded clones.

size: .; J: TRBJ1-6; V: TRBV19; D: TRBD1; CDR3: CASNIQGQWSYNSPLHF; DNA: TGTGCCAGTAATATCCAGGGACAGTGGTCCTATAATTCACCCCTCCACTTT
size: .; J: TRBJ1-1; V: TRBV5-6; D: TRBD1; CDR3: CASSLGTGRRTEAFF; DNA: TGTGCCAGCAGCTTGGGGACAGGGAGGCGCACTGAAGCTTTCTTT
size: once; J: TRBJ2-2; V: TRBV24-1; D: TRBD1; CDR3: CATSDLGQGVAGELFF; DNA: TGTGCCACCAGTGATCTAGGACAGGGGGTTGCCGGGGAGCTGTTTTTT
size: .; J: TRBJ2-2; V: TRBV4-3; D: TRBD1; CDR3: CASSQESLDRANTGELFF; DNA: TGCGCCAGCAGCCAAGAATCTCTCGACAGGGCGAACACCGGGGAGCTGTTTTTT
size: once; J: TRBJ2-5; V: TRBV6-6; D: TRBD2; CDR3: CASSRGLGETQYF; DNA: TGTGCCAGCAGCCGAGGACTAGGAGAGACCCAGTACTTC
size: .; J: TRBJ1-2; V: TRBV5-1; D: TRBD1; CDR3: CASSLDWTGLYGYTF; DNA: TGCGCCAGCAGCTTGGATTGGACAGGGCTCTATGGCTACACCTTC
size: .; J: TRBJ2-2; V: TRBV6-2/TRBV6-3; D: TRBD1; CDR3: CASSGDREENTGELFF; DNA: TGTGCCAGCAGTGGGGACAGGGAGGAGAACACCGGGGAGCTGTTTTTT
size: .; J: TRBJ2-7; V: TRBV5-1; D: TRBD2; CDR3: CASSLTSGTYEQYF; DNA: TGCGCCAGCAGCTTGACTAGCGGGACCTACGAGCAGTACTTC
size: once; J: TRBJ1-2; V: TRBV5-6; D: .; CDR3: CASSVNPGYGYTF; DNA: TGTGCCAGCAGCGTAAACCCCGGCTATGGCTACACCTTC
size: .; J: TRBJ1-2; V: TRBV5-4; D: .; CDR3: CASSLAGGPGGGYTF; DNA: TGTGCCAGCAGCTTGGCGGGGGGTCCGGGCGGTGGCTACACCTTC
size: .; J: TRBJ1-1; V: TRBV5-1; D: .; CDR3: CASSRSGNTEAFF; DNA: TGCGCCAGCAGCCGATCGGGGAACACTGAAGCTTTCTTT
size: .; J: TRBJ2-6; V: TRBV6-2/TRBV6-3; D: .; CDR3: CASSYSSSGANVLTF; DNA: TGTGCCAGCAGTTACTCGAGCTCTGGGGCCAACGTCCTGACTTTC
size: .; J: TRBJ2-7; V: TRBV19; D: .; CDR3: CASSPRDTNKQYF; DNA: TGTGCCAGTAGCCCCCGGGACACCAATAAGCAGTACTTC
size: .; J: TRBJ2-2; V: TRBV18; D: .; CDR3: CASSERTPNTGELFF; DNA: TGTGCCAGCTCCGAGAGGACACCTAACACCGGGGAGCTGTTTTTT
size: few; J: TRBJ1-2; V: TRBV3-1/TRBV3-2; D: .; CDR3: CASSREGVLYGYTF; DNA: TGTGCCAGCAGCCGAGAAGGGGTACTTTATGGCTACACCTTC
size: .; J: TRBJ2-3; V: TRBV10-3; D: .; CDR3: CAISPTMTGTSTDTQYF; DNA: TGTGCCATCAGTCCAACTATGACAGGGACTAGCACAGATACGCAGTATTTT
size: once; J: TRBJ2-1; V: TRBV28; D: .; CDR3: CASSLAPPYNEQFF; DNA: TGTGCCAGCAGTTTAGCGCCGCCCTACAATGAGCAGTTCTTC
size: .; J: TRBJ1-2; V: TRBV6-5; D: .; CDR3: CASSEHGVGGGYTF; DNA: TGTGCCAGCAGCGAGCATGGAGTGGGTGGCGGCTACACCTTC
size: .; J: TRBJ1-6; V: TRBV2; D: TRBD1; CDR3: CASTGQGVYPNSPLHF; DNA: TGTGCCAGTACGGGACAGGGGGTATACCCCAATTCACCCCTCCACTTT
size: .; J: TRBJ2-1; V: TRBV7-3; D: TRBD2; CDR3: CASSVSGLAAYNEQFF; DNA: TGTGCCAGCAGCGTATCGGGACTAGCGGCCTACAATGAGCAGTTCTTC
size: .; J: TRBJ2-4; V: TRBV6-2/TRBV6-3; D: TRBD2; CDR3: CASSPHLAGVGGKNIQYF; DNA: TGTGCCAGCAGTCCCCACCTAGCGGGGGTAGGAGGGAAAAACATTCAGTACTTC
size: .; J: TRBJ1-4; V: TRBV25-1; D: TRBD1; CDR3: CASSPGQAGGEKLFF; DNA: TGTGCCAGCAGTCCCGGACAGGCGGGGGGTGAAAAACTGTTTTTT